The 7 T cell receptor beta chains below come from one sample, sequenced in a study of OX40 agonist ivuxolimab in advanced cancers. Profiled with immunoSEQ multiplex PCR; TCRdb holds only in-frame clones, not every one. Found here are roughly 15,000 clones, over 80% of them singletons; the top ten hold 10% to 15%. This specimen consisted of CD4+ or CD8+ T cells sorted from blood, obtained in a trial of the OX40 agonist ivuxolimab. Receptors originate from an adult with an advanced solid tumor such as melanoma, head and neck, liver or kidney cancer.

The chain joins TRBV6-1 to TRBJ2-1, with D perhaps TRBD2 (6 bases). The germline CDR1 and CDR2 sequences are MNHNS and SASEGT. This CDR3 spans 16 amino acids. Trimming removed 2 bases from V and 10 bases from J, with 21 bases in between. As DNA, the CDR3 is TGTGCCAGCAGTGAACTGGCTGGCGGGGCCTCTGGGGAGCAGTTCTTC. Translation gives CASSELAGGASGEQFF.

V usage is TRBV6-6 and J usage is TRBJ2-1, with unresolved D. Between the trimmed V and J ends, which lost 1 base and 5 bases, there was a span of 6 bases. Germline CDR1 is MNHNY and CDR2 is SVGAGI (reference sequence). There are 13 residues in the CDR3. CDR3: CASSYLGNNEQFF. CDR3 DNA sequence: TGTGCCAGCAGTTACTTGGGAAACAATGAGCAGTTCTTC.

This clone has a handful of counts. The chain carries TRBV4-2 and TRBJ2-7; 10 nucleotides agree with TRBD2. Germline-derived CDR1 and CDR2 are LGHNA and YNFKEQ. The CDR3 is 14 amino acids. V lost 2 bases to trimming and J lost 5 bases; unmatched junction nucleotides: 3. CDR3 coding DNA: TGTGCCAGCAGCCAACTAGCGGGAGTCGACGAGCAGTACTTC. This translates into CASSQLAGVDEQYF.

The gene calls are TRBV30 and TRBJ2-1, with TRBD2 as a possible D gene (5 bases). Looked up from germline, CDR1 is GTSNPN and CDR2 is SVGIG (reference sequence). This CDR3 is built from 12 residues. V shed 3 bases and J shed 2 bases, with 5 bases lying between them. CDR3 amino acids: CAWSGTYNEQFF. The CDR3 DNA is TGTGCCTGGAGCGGGACCTACAATGAGCAGTTCTTC. The full variable domain, completed using reference TRBV30 and TRBJ2-1, is SQTIHQWPATLVQPVGSPLSLECTVEGTSNPNLYWYRQAAGRGLQLLFYSVGIGQISSEVPQNLSASRPQDRQFILSSKKLLLSDSGFYLCAWSGTYNEQFFGPGTRLTVL.

This chain links TRBV9 with TRBJ2-5, with unresolved D. V was cut by 4 bases and J by 6 bases, with 13 bases left in between. Germline V gene data show CDR1 as SGDLS and CDR2 as YYNGEE. There are 13 residues in the CDR3. CDR3 protein: CASSPSTEKTQYF. CDR3 sequence (DNA): TGTGCCAGCAGCCCATCCACGGAGAAGACCCAGTACTTC. Looking up the rest from reference TRBV9 and TRBJ2-5 gives the full variable domain: DSGVTQTPKHLITATGQRVTLRCSPRSGDLSVYWYQQSLDQGLQFLIQYYNGEERAKGNILERFSAQQFPDLHSELNLSSLELGDSALYFCASSPSTEKTQYFGPGTRLLVL.

J is TRBJ1-1 and V is TRBV11-1, with D possibly being TRBD1 (6 bases). The V gene lost 5 bases and the J gene lost 1 base, with 8 bases spanning the gap. The CDR3 loop spans 13 amino acids. Looked up from germline, CDR1 is SGHAT and CDR2 is FQDESV (reference sequence). CDR3 nucleotides: TGTGCCAGCAGCCCGGGACAGAACACTGAAGCTTTCTTT. Residues: CASSPGQNTEAFF.

The chain carries TRBV6-1 and TRBJ2-7; D is unresolved. CDR1 MNHNS and CDR2 SASEGT come from the germline V gene. The CDR3 has 13 amino acids. V lost 6 bases and J 0 bases, leaving 9 bases between the germline ends. CDR3 nucleotides: TGTGCCAGCAGAAGTAAGAGCTCCTACGAGCAGTACTTC. Encoded protein: CASRSKSSYEQYF.